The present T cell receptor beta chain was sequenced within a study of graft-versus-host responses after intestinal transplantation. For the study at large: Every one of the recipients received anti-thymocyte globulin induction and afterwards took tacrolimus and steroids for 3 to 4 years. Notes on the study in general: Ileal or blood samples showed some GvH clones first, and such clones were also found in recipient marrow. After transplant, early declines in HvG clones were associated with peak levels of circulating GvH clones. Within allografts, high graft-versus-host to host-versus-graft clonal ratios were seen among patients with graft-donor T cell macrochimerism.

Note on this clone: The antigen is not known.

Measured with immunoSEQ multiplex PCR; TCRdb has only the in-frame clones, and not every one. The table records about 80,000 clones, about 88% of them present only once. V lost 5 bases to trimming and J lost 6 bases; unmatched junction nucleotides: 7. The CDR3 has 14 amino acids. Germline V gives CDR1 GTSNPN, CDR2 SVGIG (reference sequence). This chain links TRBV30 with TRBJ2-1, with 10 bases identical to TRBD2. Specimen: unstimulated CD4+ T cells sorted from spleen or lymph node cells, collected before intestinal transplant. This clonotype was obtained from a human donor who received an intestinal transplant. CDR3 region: CAWVAGGFPNEQFF. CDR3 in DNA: TGTGCCTGGGTAGCGGGGGGATTCCCCAATGAGCAGTTCTTC.